One and the same sample provided the 2 T cell receptor beta chains below, sequenced in a study of T cell repertoires in cytomegalovirus infection (dated by TCRdb to between 2017 and 2020). Sequenced on an Illumina HiSeq 1500. TCRdb handled the public reads itself, with Q25 trimming in fastp and clone calling in MiXCR, and kept productive beta chains. Every CDR3 protein is listed once, alongside the most common genes and DNA of its rows. This sample lists roughly 300,000 distinct CDR3 sequences; about 25% were detected once. The ten most abundant clones make up 11% to 15% of the sample. Material for sequencing was PBMCs. The receptor set was obtained from a human donor in good health (CMV status not recorded). Some clones in this sample may be carry-over from other donors' samples.

In this sample, this clonotype turned up a few times. The V call is TRBV11-2, the J call TRBJ1-3; 8 bases map to TRBD1. The junction had 5 bases not matched to a gene; V was cut back by 7 bases and J by 0 bases. The CDR3 has 15 amino acids. In germline, CDR1 is SGHAT, CDR2 FQNNGV. The CDR3 is CASTRTGSSGNTIYF. The DNA of the CDR3 is TGTGCCAGCACGAGGACAGGGAGCTCTGGAAACACCATATATTTT. Full variable domain (outside the CDR3, taken from reference TRBV11-2 and TRBJ1-3): EAGVAQSPRYKIIEKRQSVAFWCNPISGHATLYWYQQILGQGPKLLIQFQNNGVVDDSQLPKDRFSAERLKGVDSTLKIQPAKLEDSAVYLCASTRTGSSGNTIYFGEGSWLTVV.

V usage is TRBV28 and J usage is TRBJ1-1, with a weak D call TRBD1 (5 bases). Germline CDR1 and CDR2: MDHEN and SYDVKM. The CDR3 totals 18 residues. Trimming removed 5 bases from V and 3 bases from J, with 25 bases in between. The CDR3 sequence is CASSRWGRWGEWYTEAFF. CDR3 nucleotides: TGTGCCAGCAGTCGTTGGGGGAGGTGGGGGGAGTGGTACACTGAAGCTTTCTTT.